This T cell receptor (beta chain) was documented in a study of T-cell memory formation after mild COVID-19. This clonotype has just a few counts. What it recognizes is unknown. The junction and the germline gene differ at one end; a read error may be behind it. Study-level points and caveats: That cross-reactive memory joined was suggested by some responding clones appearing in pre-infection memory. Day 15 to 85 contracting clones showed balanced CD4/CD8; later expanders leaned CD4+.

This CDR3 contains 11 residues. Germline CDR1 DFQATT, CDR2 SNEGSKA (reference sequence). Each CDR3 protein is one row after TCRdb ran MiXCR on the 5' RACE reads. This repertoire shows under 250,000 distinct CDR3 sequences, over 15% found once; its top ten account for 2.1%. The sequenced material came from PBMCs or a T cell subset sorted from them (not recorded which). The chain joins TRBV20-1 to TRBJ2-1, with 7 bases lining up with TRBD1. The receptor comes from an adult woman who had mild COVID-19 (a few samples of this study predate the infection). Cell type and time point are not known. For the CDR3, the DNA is TGCAGTGCTGGGGACAGAAGTTCCTTAGTCTTC. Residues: CSAGDRSSLVF.